A single sample gave rise to the 10 T cell receptor beta chains below, sequenced in a study of CD8 T cells in ankylosing spondylitis. TCRdb re-called the 5' RACE reads through MiXCR, storing one row per CDR3 protein. The sample includes 200,000 to 300,000 distinct CDR3 sequences, around 25% of them seen just once. The sample was blood, either unsorted or a sorted T cell fraction (not recorded which). Receptors originate from a male donor with ankylosing spondylitis or in good health (not recorded which).

This clonotype was found many times. J is TRBJ2-3 and V is TRBV5-1, with D unclear. Germline CDR1 reads SGHRS; CDR2 reads YFSETQ. Deletions cut 1 base from V and 6 bases from J, with 6 bases between. The CDR3 has 12 residues. CDR3 in amino acids: CASSLSEDTQYF. CDR3 nucleotides: TGCGCCAGCAGCTTGTCGGAGGATACGCAGTATTTT.

The V call is TRBV2, the J call TRBJ2-7; the D gene is possibly TRBD1 (6 bases). Trimming removed 11 bases at V and 0 bases at J, with 11 bases between. The CDR3 runs to 12 residues. Germline lookup yields CDR1 SNHLY and CDR2 FYNNEI. CDR3 nucleotide sequence: TGTGCCTCTGGGGGCAACTCCTACGAGCAGTACTTC. This gives the protein CASGGNSYEQYF. Full variable domain (outside the CDR3, taken from reference TRBV2 and TRBJ2-7): EPEVTQTPSHQVTQMGQEVILRCVPISNHLYFYWYRQILGQKVEFLVSFYNNEISEKSEIFDDQFSVERPDGSNFTLKIRSTKLEDSAMYFCASGGNSYEQYFGPGTRLTVT.

At least ten counts were recorded for this clonotype. This chain connects TRBV6-5 to TRBJ2-7; TRBD1 agrees at 8 bases. CDR1 and CDR2 from the germline V gene are MNHEY and SVGAGI. The V and J ends lost 0 bases and 2 bases, in that order; junction bases with no gene match: 3. There are 15 residues in the CDR3. The CDR3: CASSYSWTGTYEQYF. As DNA, the CDR3 is TGTGCCAGCAGTTACTCCTGGACAGGGACCTACGAGCAGTACTTC.

The CDR3 DNA sequence: TGCGCCAGCAGTGGTGAGGGGGTGGGCCAAGAGACCCAGTACTTC. Its protein is CASSGEGVGQETQYF. The rearrangement joins TRBV10-2 to TRBJ2-5; possible D gene TRBD1, 6 bases. Trimming left V 4 bases short and J 1 base short, with 13 bases between. Germline CDR1 is WSHSY and CDR2 is SAAADI. This CDR3 has 15 residues.

The chain recombines TRBV2 with TRBJ2-3, with TRBD2 matching over 13 bases. The CDR3 spans 16 residues. CDR1 is SNHLY, CDR2 FYNNEI, per germline. Trimming removed 6 bases from V and 5 bases from J; junction bases left unmatched: 8. DNA for the CDR3: TGTGCCAGCAGGGGTGAACTAGCGGGGGGGAGAGATACGCAGTATTTT. It translates to CASRGELAGGRDTQYF.

This clonotype has ten or more counts. The V gene is TRBV7-2, the J gene TRBJ1-2; TRBD1 agrees at 10 bases. The CDR3 runs 15 residues. In germline, CDR1 is SGHTA, CDR2 FQGNSA. The J segment lost 4 bases and the V segment lost 5 bases, leaving 7 bases of the junction unmatched. The CDR3 DNA reads TGTGCCAGCAGCCGCGGACAGGGGGTGATCTATGGCTACACCTTC. It encodes CASSRGQGVIYGYTF. Supplemented by reference TRBV7-2 and TRBJ1-2, the full variable domain reads GAGVSQSPSNKVTEKGKDVELRCDPISGHTALYWYRQSLGQGLEFLIYFQGNSAPDKSGLPSDRFSAERTGGSVSTLTIQRTQQEDSAVYLCASSRGQGVIYGYTFGSGTRLTVV.

V usage is TRBV2 and J usage is TRBJ2-3; 7 nucleotides agree with TRBD1. Germline CDR1 SNHLY, CDR2 FYNNEI. The CDR3 has 14 amino acids. The V gene end was trimmed by 10 bases and the J gene end by 0 bases; junction bases not matched to a gene: 7. The CDR3 is CATRPTGSTDTQYF. In DNA form, the CDR3 reads TGTGCCACCAGACCGACAGGGAGCACAGATACGCAGTATTTT.

This clonotype showed up just a few times. The V and J genes are TRBV20-1 and TRBJ2-3; the match to TRBD2 covers 11 bases. CDR1 DFQATT and CDR2 SNEGSKA come from the germline V gene (reference sequence). V was pared by 3 bases and J by 4 bases, with 9 bases of the junction left unmatched. CDR3 length equals 16 residues. The CDR3 is CSASGLAGGRADTQYF. DNA of the CDR3: TGCAGTGCTAGTGGGCTAGCGGGGGGTAGGGCAGATACGCAGTATTTT.

This chain joins TRBV20-1 and TRBJ2-5; D remains unclear. V was shortened by 6 bases and J by 3 bases, with 14 bases between the two germline ends. Germline V lookup: CDR1 DFQATT, CDR2 SNEGSKA (reference sequence). CDR3 length: 13 amino acids. DNA for the CDR3: TGCAGTGCGGAGAAGGCAGAGAAAGAGACCCAGTACTTC. Encoded protein: CSAEKAEKETQYF.

Turning to this clonotype: Mismatch with germline at one junction end may stem from a read error. CDR3 bases: TGCTGTGCTAGAGATTGGGGCGGGACTAGCGGGGGACCCGAGCGGAGGTATGAGCAGTTCTTC. Its translation is CCARDWGGTSGGPERRYEQFF. This chain uses TRBV20-1 with TRBJ2-1, with 14 bases fitting TRBD2. Germline V gene lookup returns CDR1 DFQATT and CDR2 SNEGSKA (reference sequence). The CDR3 has 21 amino acids.